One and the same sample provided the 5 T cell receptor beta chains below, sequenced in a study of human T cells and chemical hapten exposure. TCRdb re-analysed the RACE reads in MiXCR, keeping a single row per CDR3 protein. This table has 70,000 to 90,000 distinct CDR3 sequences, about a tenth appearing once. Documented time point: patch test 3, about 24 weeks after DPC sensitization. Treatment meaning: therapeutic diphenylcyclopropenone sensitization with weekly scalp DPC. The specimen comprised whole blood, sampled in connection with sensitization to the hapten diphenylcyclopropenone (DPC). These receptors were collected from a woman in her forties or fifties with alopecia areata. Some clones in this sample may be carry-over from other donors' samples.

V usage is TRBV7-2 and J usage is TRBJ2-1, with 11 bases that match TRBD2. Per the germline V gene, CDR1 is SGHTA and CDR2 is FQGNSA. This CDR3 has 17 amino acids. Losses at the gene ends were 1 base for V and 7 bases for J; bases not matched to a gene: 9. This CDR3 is CASSLGWGLAETNEQFF. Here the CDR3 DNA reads TGTGCCAGCAGCTTAGGATGGGGACTAGCGGAAACTAATGAGCAGTTCTTC. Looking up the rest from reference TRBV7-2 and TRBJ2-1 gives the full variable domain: GAGVSQSPSNKVTEKGKDVELRCDPISGHTALYWYRQSLGQGLEFLIYFQGNSAPDKSGLPSDRFSAERTGGSVSTLTIQRTQQEDSAVYLCASSLGWGLAETNEQFFGPGTRLTVL.

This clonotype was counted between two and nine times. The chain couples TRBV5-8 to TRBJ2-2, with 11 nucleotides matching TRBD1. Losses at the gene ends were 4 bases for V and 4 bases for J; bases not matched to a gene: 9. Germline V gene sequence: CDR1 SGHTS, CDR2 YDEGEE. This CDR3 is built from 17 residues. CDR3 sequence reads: CASSPDRGHIGTGELFF. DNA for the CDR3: TGTGCCAGCAGCCCGGACAGGGGGCATATTGGCACCGGGGAGCTGTTTTTT.

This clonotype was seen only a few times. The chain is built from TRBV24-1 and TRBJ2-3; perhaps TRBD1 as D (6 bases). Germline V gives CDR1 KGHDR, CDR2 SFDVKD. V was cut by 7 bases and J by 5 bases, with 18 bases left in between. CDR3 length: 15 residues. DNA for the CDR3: TGTGCCACCAGCGAAGACAGGTTTGGAGGAGATACGCAGTATTTT. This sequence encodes CATSEDRFGGDTQYF.

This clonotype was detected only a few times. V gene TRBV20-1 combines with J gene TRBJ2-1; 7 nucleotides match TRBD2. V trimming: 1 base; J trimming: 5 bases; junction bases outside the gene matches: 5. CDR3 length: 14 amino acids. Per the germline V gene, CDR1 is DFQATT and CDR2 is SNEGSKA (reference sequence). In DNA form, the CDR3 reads TGCAGTGCTAGAGGACTAGCAGGGAACAATGAGCAGTTCTTC. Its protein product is CSARGLAGNNEQFF.

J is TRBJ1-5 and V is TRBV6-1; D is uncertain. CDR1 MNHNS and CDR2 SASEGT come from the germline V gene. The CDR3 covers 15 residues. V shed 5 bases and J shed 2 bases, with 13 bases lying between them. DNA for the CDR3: TGTGCCAGCAGTTTGGACGTCCCTGGCAATCAGCCCCAGCATTTT. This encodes CASSLDVPGNQPQHF.